Each of the 24 T cell receptor beta chains below was sequenced from the same sample in a study of cytomegalovirus exposure and HLA in healthy donors. Use of 60 Vbeta and 13 Jbeta primers characterized the PCR. The data were produced by immunoSEQ multiplex PCR, yet TCRdb's version contains in-frame clones alone and is incomplete. This table has fewer than 200,000 clones, about 77% appearing once. Sequencing was carried out using PBMCs. Every receptor here comes from a female donor in good health and CMV-seronegative.

Many counts were recorded for this clone. The V and J genes are TRBV11-1 and TRBJ2-7; 8 nucleotides match TRBD1. Per germline, CDR1 SGHAT and CDR2 FQDESV (reference sequence). V was clipped by 3 bases and J by 7 bases; unmatched bases: 8. This CDR3 has 14 residues. The CDR3, as DNA: TGTGCCAGCAGCTTCGCCCAGGGGGCGGTGGAGCAGTACTTC. Translated: CASSFAQGAVEQYF.

The CDR3 spells CASSQEDGRSGRADTQYF. Written as DNA, the CDR3 is TGCGCCAGCAGCCAAGAGGACGGACGTAGCGGGAGGGCAGATACGCAGTATTTT. This rearrangement joins TRBV4-3 to TRBJ2-3; 11 bases align to TRBD2. Germline V lookup: CDR1 LGHNA, CDR2 YSLEER. The CDR3 sequence is 18 residues long. J was trimmed by 4 bases and V by 0 bases; bases with no gene match: 9.

The J gene is TRBJ2-7, the V gene TRBV5-5, with TRBD2 matching over 8 bases. This CDR3 is 13 amino acids long. V trimming: 4 bases; J trimming: 5 bases; junction bases outside the gene matches: 5. In germline, CDR1 is SGHKS, CDR2 YYEKEE (reference sequence). The CDR3 loop reads CASSPAGAHEQYF. The DNA for the CDR3 is TGTGCCAGCAGCCCAGCGGGGGCCCACGAGCAGTACTTC.

This chain uses TRBV6-6 with TRBJ1-2; 9 positions match TRBD1. Germline CDR1 and CDR2: MNHNY and SVGAGI (reference sequence). The CDR3 consists of 15 residues. J lost 4 bases, V lost 5 bases, and 8 bases had no gene match. The chain's CDR3 is CASSATGGIPYGYTF. In DNA, the CDR3 is TGTGCCAGCAGTGCCACAGGGGGCATACCCTATGGCTACACCTTC.

The J gene is TRBJ2-5, the V gene TRBV7-9, with 9 positions matching TRBD2. CDR3 size: 16 residues. Trimming took 1 base from V and 4 from J; bases not matched to a gene: 7. Germline assignment: CDR1 SEHNR and CDR2 FQNEAQ (reference sequence). The CDR3 nucleotides read TGTGCCAGCAGCTTAGTTGGCGGGGGGGCCGGAGAGACCCAGTACTTC. Its protein is CASSLVGGGAGETQYF.

The chain combines TRBV9 with TRBJ2-7; 8 bases are shared with TRBD2. The V gene end was trimmed by 7 bases and the J gene end by 2 bases; junction bases not matched to a gene: 5. Germline CDR1 and CDR2: SGDLS and YYNGEE. The CDR3 runs 13 residues. The CDR3 DNA follows: TGTGCCAGCGGAGGACTAGCTACCTACGAGCAGTACTTC. This encodes CASGGLATYEQYF.

The chain uses TRBV18 and TRBJ2-1, with D perhaps matching TRBD1 (7 bases). This CDR3 comprises 16 residues. CDR1 and CDR2 from the germline V gene are KGHSH and LQKENI. Between the trimmed V and J ends, which lost 3 bases and 0 bases, there was a span of 12 bases. Written as DNA, the CDR3 is TGTGCCAGCTCACCGCGGGACAGTAGCTCCTACAATGAGCAGTTCTTC. It yields the protein CASSPRDSSSYNEQFF. The entire variable domain, with the rest obtained from reference TRBV18 and TRBJ2-1, is as follows: NAGVMQNPRHLVRRRGQEARLRCSPMKGHSHVYWYRQLPEEGLKFMVYLQKENIIDESGMPKERFSAEFPKEGPSILRIQQVVRGDSAAYFCASSPRDSSSYNEQFFGPGTRLTVL.

The gene calls are TRBV29-1 and TRBJ1-1; D remains unclear. Looked up from germline, CDR1 is SQVTM and CDR2 is ANQGSEA. V gave up 4 bases and J gave up 3 bases, with 15 bases separating them. There are 14 residues in the CDR3. The CDR3 DNA reads TGCAGCGTTGCGCCCGGGCGCGGGTACACTGAAGCTTTCTTT. Encoded protein: CSVAPGRGYTEAFF.

The V gene is TRBV5-1, the J gene TRBJ2-3; the match to TRBD2 covers 7 bases. This CDR3 is 15 amino acids long. With V trimmed by 0 bases and J by 0 bases, 1 base remained unmatched. Germline V gene lookup returns CDR1 SGHRS and CDR2 YFSETQ. The CDR3 reads CASSLDGRSTDTQYF. The CDR3 DNA reads TGCGCCAGCAGCTTGGACGGGAGGAGCACAGATACGCAGTATTTT.

This chain joins TRBV7-9 and TRBJ1-4; 7 bases are shared with TRBD1. V lost 4 bases to trimming and J lost 12 bases; unmatched junction nucleotides: 5. The CDR3 sequence is 12 residues long. Germline lookup yields CDR1 SEHNR and CDR2 FQNEAQ (reference sequence). The chain's CDR3 is CASSSTGEQLFF. DNA for the CDR3: TGTGCCAGCAGCTCTACAGGGGAGCAACTGTTTTTT. The variable domain in full, completed from reference TRBV7-9 and TRBJ1-4, reads DTGVSQNPRHKITKRGQNVTFRCDPISEHNRLYWYRQTLGQGPEFLTYFQNEAQLEKSRLLSDRFSAERPKGSFSTLEIQRTEQGDSAMYLCASSSTGEQLFFGSGTQLSVL.

This clone was counted only a few times. V gene TRBV18 combines with J gene TRBJ1-1; 9 nucleotides match TRBD1. Germline V gene sequence: CDR1 KGHSH, CDR2 LQKENI. The J segment lost 4 bases and the V segment lost 4 bases, leaving 7 bases of the junction unmatched. The CDR3 consists of 15 residues. The CDR3 region has the DNA TGTGCCAGCTCACGGGACAGGGAGCGGGGCACTGAAGCTTTCTTT. It is translated as CASSRDRERGTEAFF. The full variable domain, its missing parts supplied by reference TRBV18 and TRBJ1-1, is NAGVMQNPRHLVRRRGQEARLRCSPMKGHSHVYWYRQLPEEGLKFMVYLQKENIIDESGMPKERFSAEFPKEGPSILRIQQVVRGDSAAYFCASSRDRERGTEAFFGQGTRLTVV.

The chain combines TRBV5-1 with TRBJ1-4, with D tentatively TRBD1 (5 bases). The CDR3 sequence is 14 residues long. V was trimmed by 2 bases and J by 3 bases, leaving 8 bases between them. Germline V CDR1 and CDR2: SGHRS, YFSETQ. Here the CDR3 reads CASSLQVPNEKLFF. CDR3 bases: TGCGCCAGCAGCTTACAGGTTCCTAATGAAAAACTGTTTTTT. Variable domain in full (rest from reference TRBV5-1 and TRBJ1-4): KAGVTQTPRYLIKTRGQQVTLSCSPISGHRSVSWYQQTPGQGLQFLFEYFSETQRNKGNFPGRFSGRQFSNSRSEMNVSTLELGDSALYLCASSLQVPNEKLFFGSGTQLSVL.

This clone came up once. This rearrangement joins TRBV11-2 to TRBJ2-5, with D possibly TRBD2 on 5 matching bases. The CDR3 runs 15 residues. Trimming stripped 0 bases from V and 0 bases from J, with 8 bases between. Germline V CDR1 and CDR2: SGHAT, FQNNGV. The CDR3 loop reads CASSLESGNQETQYF. DNA of the CDR3: TGTGCCAGCAGCTTAGAAAGCGGCAACCAAGAGACCCAGTACTTC.

The chain carries TRBV7-8 and TRBJ2-5; perhaps TRBD2 as D (5 bases). The tail of the sequence fits TRBJ2-7 better, so the J call may be wrong. Germline lookup yields CDR1 SGHVS and CDR2 FQNEAQ. The CDR3 runs to 16 residues. The CDR3 protein is CASSLGVAFSPYEQYF. CDR3 DNA sequence: TGTGCCAGCAGCTTAGGGGTAGCGTTCTCTCCCTACGAGCAGTACTTC.

This chain connects TRBV5-6 to TRBJ2-1; 12 nucleotides line up with TRBD2. The CDR3 covers 17 residues. Germline V gene lookup returns CDR1 SGHDT and CDR2 YYEEEE. V gave up 2 bases and J gave up 7 bases; unmatched junction bases: 10. This chain's CDR3 is CASSFSVLAGGSNEQFF. The CDR3 DNA reads TGTGCCAGCAGCTTCTCCGTACTAGCGGGGGGTTCGAATGAGCAGTTCTTC.

The rearrangement links TRBV11-2 to TRBJ1-2; D is possibly TRBD1 (6 bases). This CDR3 is built from 16 residues. V was pared by 3 bases and J by 0 bases, with 14 bases between. Germline CDR1 reads SGHAT; CDR2 reads FQNNGV. CDR3 bases: TGTGCCAGCAGCTTGAGGGGGGAGGGGACTAACTATGGCTACACCTTC. Translating gives CASSLRGEGTNYGYTF.

This chain joins TRBV2 and TRBJ1-1, with D possibly being TRBD1 (5 bases). V was shortened by 5 bases and J by 8 bases, with 9 bases between the two germline ends. CDR1 and CDR2 (germline): SNHLY, FYNNEI. This CDR3 has 11 residues. DNA of the CDR3: TGTGCCAGCAGTTTCGACAGAGAAGCTTTCTTT. Its protein product is CASSFDREAFF.

This clone was seen only a few times. This rearrangement joins TRBV18 to TRBJ2-7, with 9 bases lining up with TRBD1. The V gene end was trimmed by 0 bases and the J gene end by 6 bases; junction bases not matched to a gene: 6. Germline V gene sequence: CDR1 KGHSH, CDR2 LQKENI. The CDR3 consists of 15 residues. The CDR3 nucleotides read TGTGCCAGCTCACCACCGGGGACAGGGCGGACCGAGCAGTACTTC. This gives the protein CASSPPGTGRTEQYF.

This chain uses TRBV6-6 with TRBJ2-5, with TRBD2 identical over 7 bases. Germline V lookup: CDR1 MNHNY, CDR2 SVGAGI (reference sequence). The CDR3 spans 14 residues. J lost 2 bases, V lost 3 bases, and 3 bases had no gene match. Here the CDR3 DNA reads TGTGCCAGCAGTTATAGAGCGGGACAAGAGACCCAGTACTTC. Translating it yields CASSYRAGQETQYF.

This clone was picked up one time. V gene TRBV5-8 combines with J gene TRBJ2-3, with 8 bases identical to TRBD1. V dropped 9 bases and J dropped 4; count of bases not matched to a gene: 1. CDR3 length: 11 residues. Per germline, CDR1 SGHTS and CDR2 YDEGEE. The CDR3 sequence: CATTGADTQYF. The CDR3 nucleotides read TGTGCCACGACAGGGGCAGATACGCAGTATTTT.

Regarding this clone: Here the CDR3 omits its conserved ending phenylalanine or tryptophan, so a read error is the likely source. V gene TRBV6-6 combines with J gene TRBJ2-7, with D unresolved. Germline V gene data show CDR1 as MNHNY and CDR2 as SVGAGI (reference sequence). V was cut by 6 bases and J by 3 bases, with 12 bases left in between. This CDR3 is 13 amino acids long. CDR3 DNA: TGTGCCAGCAGCCCTAACCCTTACTACGAGCAGTACCTC. This encodes CASSPNPYYEQYL.

The chain couples TRBV29-1 to TRBJ2-1; a weak D match, TRBD2 (6 bases). The V gene's germline CDR1 is SQVTM and CDR2 ANQGSEA. V lost 6 bases and J lost 0, with 12 bases in between. The length of the CDR3 is 14 residues. CDR3: CSVGTGSSYNEQFF. In DNA form, the CDR3 reads TGCAGCGTCGGGACTGGTAGCTCCTACAATGAGCAGTTCTTC.

V gene TRBV9 combines with J gene TRBJ2-1; 11 nucleotides agree with TRBD2. Losses at the gene ends were 3 bases for V and 0 bases for J; bases not matched to a gene: 8. This CDR3 comprises 18 residues. The germline V gene encodes CDR1 SGDLS and CDR2 YYNGEE. For the CDR3, the DNA is TGTGCCAGCAGCGACACTAGCGGGGGACCCCGCTCCTACAATGAGCAGTTCTTC. Amino acid sequence: CASSDTSGGPRSYNEQFF. The full variable domain, in which reference TRBV9 and TRBJ2-1 provide the parts outside the CDR3, is DSGVTQTPKHLITATGQRVTLRCSPRSGDLSVYWYQQSLDQGLQFLIQYYNGEERAKGNILERFSAQQFPDLHSELNLSSLELGDSALYFCASSDTSGGPRSYNEQFFGPGTRLTVL.

The chain joins TRBV5-6 to TRBJ2-3; 15 positions agree with TRBD2. This CDR3 contains 18 residues. Germline CDR1 SGHDT, CDR2 YYEEEE. J gave up 3 bases and V 8 bases, and 13 bases lay outside the gene matches. This CDR3 reads CASGTVGLAGGKTDTQYF. CDR3 DNA: TGTGCCAGTGGGACAGTGGGACTAGCGGGGGGTAAGACAGATACGCAGTATTTT.